Listed below are T cell receptor beta chains from one sample, sequenced in a study of T cell responses to AZD1222 COVID-19 vaccine. Generated by immunoSEQ multiplex PCR, the TCRdb table keeps only in-frame clones and is missing some. The sample includes about 120,000 clones, approximately 90% of them seen just once. Sample: peripheral blood, taken on day 0 of AZD1222 vaccination. The receptors were gathered from an adult in good health. The CDR3 runs from the conserved cysteine through the conserved F or W. A D gene is named only where the DNA matches it firmly. The size field is filled for only some rows; it gives once, few, many or a size class.

.	13	few	TRBV3-1/TRBV3-2	TRBJ2-2	TGTGCCAGCACCCTAGGAGGGACCGGGGAGCTGTTTTTT	CASTLGGTGELFF
.	13	.	TRBV11-2	TRBJ1-1	TGTGCCAGCAGCCCCCTACGGATCACTGAAGCTTTCTTT	CASSPLRITEAFF
.	9	.	TRBV20-1	TRBJ1-2	TGCAGTGCTAGGTGGGCGGACACCTTC	CSARWADTF
TRBD2	15	few	TRBV6-4	TRBJ2-3	TGTGCCAGCAGTGACTCTGCGGGGGACACAGATACGCAGTATTTT	CASSDSAGDTDTQYF
TRBD2	16	.	TRBV5-1	TRBJ2-1	TGCGCCAGCAGAGGGGGGACTAGCGGGACTACCAATGAGCAGTTCTTC	CASRGGTSGTTNEQFF
TRBD1	16	.	TRBV6-7	TRBJ2-7	TGTGCCAGCAGTTACTCAGACAGGGCGACGGGCTACGAGCAGTACTTC	CASSYSDRATGYEQYF
TRBD1	18	.	TRBV11-2	TRBJ1-2	TGTGCCAGCAGCCATTCGACAGGGAGGGAACTTCATATCGTTGGCTACACCTTC	CASSHSTGRELHIVGYTF
.	16	.	TRBV3-1/TRBV3-2	TRBJ1-1	TGTGCCAGCAGCCAAGGGTTCGCAGGGGATAACACTGAAGCTTTCTTT	CASSQGFAGDNTEAFF
.	14	.	TRBV5-1	TRBJ1-2	TGCGCCAGCAGCTTGGTGGGTACTAACTATGGCTACACCTTC	CASSLVGTNYGYTF
TRBD1	18	.	TRBV5-4	TRBJ1-4	TGTGCCAGCAGCTTAGGGGGCAGGGGCTCAACAACTAATGAAAAACTGTTTTTT	CASSLGGRGSTTNEKLFF